The entry below gives a single TCR beta chain sequence along with its context. Its target is not known. Measured with immunoSEQ multiplex PCR; TCRdb has only the in-frame clones, and not every one. In the table there are over 20,000 clones, roughly 80% of which are singletons. This sample was taken from a study of PD-1 blockade in classical Hodgkin lymphoma. Broader study findings: The repertoire differences lack a defined cause, possibly disease activity or prior therapy. Complete responders' baseline diversity resembled that of newly diagnosed patients. Relapsed/refractory patients reportedly had the lowest baseline TCR diversity, below newly diagnosed patients, who were below healthy donors.

Every patient experienced relapse after autologous stem cell transplantation, and brentuximab vedotin exposure varied. The sequence derives from a human donor with classical Hodgkin lymphoma. Source: peripheral blood mononuclear cells (PBMCs), taken before the second cycle of nivolumab.

The CDR3 region has the DNA TGTGCCAGCAGCTTAGCGCTCGGCTCGGGTGGTGGCTACACCTTC. Its protein is CASSLALGSGGGYTF. This chain links TRBV7-9 with TRBJ1-2; no clear D. V lost 0 bases to trimming and J lost 7 bases, with 15 bases between them. CDR3 length: 15 amino acids. The germline V gene has CDR1 SEHNR and CDR2 FQNEAQ (reference sequence).